These 19 T cell receptor beta chains were sequenced from one sample in a study of cytomegalovirus exposure and HLA in healthy donors. A multiplex PCR was run with 60 Vbeta primers and 13 Jbeta primers. Profiled with immunoSEQ multiplex PCR; TCRdb holds only in-frame clones, not every one. Of 95,000 to 100,000 clones in the sample, around 80% were seen once. Sequenced: PBMCs. The receptors come from a man aged 60 to 75 in good health and CMV-seropositive.

The CDR3: CASSLDPGSAGRNEKLFF. In DNA, the CDR3 is TGCGCCAGCAGCTTGGATCCGGGATCGGCGGGTCGGAATGAAAAACTGTTTTTT. The chain couples TRBV5-1 to TRBJ1-4; D is uncertain. CDR1 SGHRS and CDR2 YFSETQ come from the germline V gene. V lost 0 bases, J lost 5 bases, and 20 bases lay in between. This CDR3 spans 18 amino acids. The variable domain in full, completed from reference TRBV5-1 and TRBJ1-4, reads KAGVTQTPRYLIKTRGQQVTLSCSPISGHRSVSWYQQTPGQGLQFLFEYFSETQRNKGNFPGRFSGRQFSNSRSEMNVSTLELGDSALYLCASSLDPGSAGRNEKLFFGSGTQLSVL.

The chain combines TRBV30 with TRBJ2-3, with 14 positions matching TRBD2. The CDR3 length is 14 residues. Germline-derived CDR1 and CDR2 are GTSNPN and SVGIG (reference sequence). V shed 5 bases, J shed 6 bases, and the junction held 4 bases outside the gene matches. CDR3 residues: CAWGTSGGFDTQYF. The CDR3 DNA follows: TGTGCCTGGGGGACTAGCGGGGGTTTCGATACGCAGTATTTT. Drawing the rest from reference TRBV30 and TRBJ2-3, the complete variable domain is SQTIHQWPATLVQPVGSPLSLECTVEGTSNPNLYWYRQAAGRGLQLLFYSVGIGQISSEVPQNLSASRPQDRQFILSSKKLLLSDSGFYLCAWGTSGGFDTQYFGPGTRLTVL.

The V and J genes are TRBV2 and TRBJ1-6; 7 bases map to TRBD1. The CDR3 is 15 amino acids. J gave up 7 bases and V 6 bases, and 9 bases lay outside the gene matches. Germline loops: CDR1 SNHLY, CDR2 FYNNEI. The CDR3 nucleotides read TGTGCCAGCAGCCTACAGGGGACCCCAAATTCACCCCTCCACTTT. It encodes CASSLQGTPNSPLHF.

This clone has more than one count but fewer than ten. V gene TRBV27 combines with J gene TRBJ2-7; tentatively, D is TRBD2 (6 bases). Between the trimmed V and J ends, which lost 2 bases and 2 bases, there was a span of 10 bases. CDR3 length: 14 residues. Germline V gives CDR1 MNHEY, CDR2 SMNVEV (reference sequence). The CDR3 DNA follows: TGTGCCAGCAGTTTAGTGGAGGGCCCCTACGAGCAGTACTTC. It encodes CASSLVEGPYEQYF.

J is TRBJ2-3 and V is TRBV9, with TRBD2 matching 9 bases. V lost 0 bases to trimming and J lost 3 bases; unmatched junction nucleotides: 5. The CDR3 is 16 amino acids. Germline CDR1 SGDLS, CDR2 YYNGEE. CDR3 protein: CASSVVAAGGTDTQYF. In DNA, the CDR3 is TGTGCCAGCAGCGTAGTTGCCGCGGGGGGGACAGATACGCAGTATTTT.

The V call is TRBV28, the J call TRBJ1-2; 8 bases are shared with TRBD1. CDR1 is MDHEN, CDR2 SYDVKM, per germline. This CDR3 is 16 amino acids long. The junction had 7 bases not matched to a gene; V was cut back by 1 base and J by 3 bases. The CDR3 DNA reads as TGTGCCAGCAGTTTATCCGGACAGGGTGGGGACTATGGCTACACCTTC. Translated: CASSLSGQGGDYGYTF.

The chain carries TRBV9 and TRBJ1-2; 8 positions agree with TRBD1. The germline gives CDR1 SGDLS, CDR2 YYNGEE. The CDR3 totals 15 residues. Germline trimming cut 4 bases from V and 8 bases from J; bases unmatched to any gene: 13. This CDR3 reads CASSPSDRALLGYTF. As DNA, the CDR3 is TGTGCCAGCAGCCCCTCGGACAGGGCTCTACTCGGCTACACCTTC.

This CDR3 is CASSRKTGTGFSPLHF. The CDR3 region has the DNA TGCGCCAGCAGCCGAAAAACTGGGACAGGGTTTTCACCCCTCCACTTT. The rearrangement uses TRBV4-3 and TRBJ1-6; 9 bases agree with TRBD1. This CDR3 is built from 16 residues. CDR1 is LGHNA and CDR2 is YSLEER in the germline V gene. With V trimmed by 4 bases and J by 9 bases, 10 bases remained unmatched.

The chain couples TRBV6-1 to TRBJ1-2, with TRBD1 as a possible D gene (6 bases). Trimming removed 3 bases at V and 4 bases at J, with 12 bases between. This CDR3 has 14 residues. CDR1 MNHNS and CDR2 SASEGT come from the germline V gene. CDR3 loop: CASSETGTSYGYTF. DNA for the CDR3: TGTGCCAGCAGTGAGACCGGGACAAGCTATGGCTACACCTTC.

As DNA, the CDR3 is TGTGCCAGCAGCGAAGACAGGGGTTTAGGGTATTCACCCCTCCACTTT. As protein: CASSEDRGLGYSPLHF. The rearrangement joins TRBV5-4 to TRBJ1-6, with TRBD1 matching 8 bases. V lost 4 bases to trimming and J lost 8 bases; unmatched junction nucleotides: 11. In germline, CDR1 is SGHNT, CDR2 YYREEE (reference sequence). The CDR3 is made up of 16 amino acids.

A few counts support this clone. This chain joins TRBV9 and TRBJ2-5, with TRBD2 identical over 7 bases. CDR1 and CDR2 from the germline V gene are SGDLS and YYNGEE. V lost 3 bases and J lost 5; bases outside the gene matches: 7. CDR3 length: 14 residues. In DNA form, the CDR3 reads TGTGCCAGCAGCGCCCTGCGGGGAGGGGAGACCCAGTACTTC. It is translated as CASSALRGGETQYF.

The chain employs TRBV7-6 and TRBJ2-4, with a tentative D call TRBD1 (5 bases). V was trimmed by 7 bases and J by 1 base, leaving 23 bases between them. This CDR3 region has 18 residues. Germline CDR1 SGHVS, CDR2 FNYEAQ. CDR3 in amino acids: CASTSLMGLPWAKNIQYF. The CDR3 DNA reads TGTGCCAGCACGAGTCTTATGGGGCTCCCGTGGGCCAAAAACATTCAGTACTTC. Combining the CDR3 with reference TRBV7-6 and TRBJ2-4 gives the whole variable domain GAGVSQSPRYKVTKRGQDVALRCDPISGHVSLYWYRQALGQGPEFLTYFNYEAQQDKSGLPNDRFSAERPEGSISTLTIQRTEQRDSAMYRCASTSLMGLPWAKNIQYFGAGTRLSVL.

V gene TRBV18 combines with J gene TRBJ1-6; TRBD1 is a possible D gene (6 bases). The CDR3 covers 15 residues. V was trimmed by 4 bases and J by 3 bases, leaving 10 bases between them. Germline-derived CDR1 and CDR2 are KGHSH and LQKENI. CDR3 amino acids: CASSQLDSYNSPLHF. The DNA for the CDR3 is TGTGCCAGCTCACAGTTGGACAGCTATAATTCACCCCTCCACTTT.

This rearrangement joins TRBV10-3 to TRBJ2-1; D is uncertain. V lost 3 bases and J lost 3, with 6 bases in between. This CDR3 has 13 amino acids. Germline CDR1 is ENHRY and CDR2 is SYGVKD. As DNA, the CDR3 is TGTGCCATCAGTGATAGTGGCTACAATGAGCAGTTCTTC. Its translation: CAISDSGYNEQFF.

At least ten counts were recorded for this clone. This chain uses TRBV6-6 with TRBJ1-4, with D uncertain. Between the trimmed V and J ends, which lost 5 bases and 7 bases, there was a span of 8 bases. The CDR3 consists of 12 residues. Looked up from germline, CDR1 is MNHNY and CDR2 is SVGAGI (reference sequence). The CDR3 region has the DNA TGTGCCAGCAGTCCACAACGTGAAAAACTGTTTTTT. Translating gives CASSPQREKLFF.

The V gene is TRBV27, the J gene TRBJ2-7; D is possibly TRBD2 (5 bases). Germline loops: CDR1 MNHEY, CDR2 SMNVEV (reference sequence). V shed 2 bases and J shed 3 bases, with 8 bases lying between them. The CDR3 has 13 residues. The CDR3 DNA reads TGTGCCAGCAGTTTAACGGGGATCTACGAGCAGTACTTC. This sequence encodes CASSLTGIYEQYF.

The gene calls are TRBV28 and TRBJ1-2; tentatively, D is TRBD1 (6 bases). The CDR3 runs 14 residues. V was shortened by 5 bases and J by 3 bases, with 13 bases between the two germline ends. Germline V CDR1 and CDR2: MDHEN, SYDVKM. CDR3 in amino acids: CASSPWDTYYGYTF. CDR3 nucleotide sequence: TGTGCCAGCAGTCCTTGGGACACATACTATGGCTACACCTTC.

The chain recombines TRBV28 with TRBJ2-5; D is unresolved. V lost 3 bases to trimming and J lost 1 base, with 9 bases between them. This CDR3 spans 14 amino acids. The V gene's germline CDR1 is MDHEN and CDR2 SYDVKM. The CDR3 loop is CASSLAQIQETQYF. In DNA form, the CDR3 reads TGTGCCAGCAGTTTGGCCCAGATCCAAGAGACCCAGTACTTC.

Notes on this clone: The junction departs from germline at one end; a sequencing error may be responsible. This chain joins TRBV7-9 and TRBJ2-5; the D gene is possibly TRBD2 (5 bases). Germline-derived CDR1 and CDR2 are SEHNR and FQNEAQ (reference sequence). The CDR3 runs 12 residues. The CDR3 sequence is CSSSPATGSPYF. The DNA of the CDR3 is TGTTCCAGCAGCCCCGCGACGGGATCTCCTTACTTC.